This T cell receptor beta chain originates from a study of CD8 T cells in Susac syndrome. The CDR3 runs 13 residues. V was pared by 7 bases and J by 0 bases, with 10 bases between. RNA amounts of roughly 0.5 to 1 ug underwent reverse transcription with random hexamers. TCRdb called the immunoSEQ multiplex PCR reads again in MiXCR, with one record for every CDR3 protein. The table has tens of thousands of distinct CDR3 sequences, nearly 95% seen once. The V call is TRBV12-3 or TRBV12-4, the J call TRBJ2-7; D is uncertain. Sequencing was carried out using CD8+ T cells from PBMCs. This TCR came from a human donor with Susac syndrome. This chain's CDR3 is CASTPKDSYEQYF. For the CDR3, the DNA is TGTGCCAGCACCCCTAAGGACTCCTACGAGCAGTACTTC.